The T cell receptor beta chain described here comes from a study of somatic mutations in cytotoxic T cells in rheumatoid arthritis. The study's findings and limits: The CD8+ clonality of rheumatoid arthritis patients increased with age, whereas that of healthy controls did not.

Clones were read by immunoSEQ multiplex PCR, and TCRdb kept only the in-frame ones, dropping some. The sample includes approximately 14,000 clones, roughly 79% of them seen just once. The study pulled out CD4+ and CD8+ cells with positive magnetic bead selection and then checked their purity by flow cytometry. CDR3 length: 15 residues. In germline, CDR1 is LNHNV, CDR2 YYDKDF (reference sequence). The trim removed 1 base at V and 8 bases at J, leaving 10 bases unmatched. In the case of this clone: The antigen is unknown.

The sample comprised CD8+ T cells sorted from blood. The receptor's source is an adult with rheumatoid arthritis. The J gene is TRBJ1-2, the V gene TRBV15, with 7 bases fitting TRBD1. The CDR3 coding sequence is TGTGCCACCAGCAGAGTTCGGGGGACAGTAGACGGCTACACCTTC. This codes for CATSRVRGTVDGYTF.